This paragraph covers one T cell receptor beta chain sequence. Its antigen remains unidentified. The method was immunoSEQ multiplex PCR; TCRdb's version includes in-frame clones alone and lacks a portion of them. The table shows roughly 150,000 clones, with around four fifths occurring only once. The CDR3 extends over 17 amino acids. With 4 bases removed from V and 4 bases from J, the gap between germline ends came to 20 bases. CDR1 and CDR2 from the germline V gene are SEHNR and FQNEAQ (reference sequence). The data originate from a study of cytomegalovirus exposure and HLA in healthy donors. General study findings and limits: There were three CMV-associated chains whose specificity for CMV antigens was confirmed in vitro. The study found most TCR sequences rare, yet found some public TCRs in many donors. Per published reports, the classifier diagnosed cytomegalovirus status with high specificity and sensitivity.

The source material was PBMCs. The J gene is TRBJ1-3, the V gene TRBV7-9, with a weak D call TRBD1 (5 bases). The TCR sequence derives from a man aged 30-40 years in good health and CMV-seropositive. The CDR3 DNA reads TGTGCCAGCAGCTCCTCAACGGGACTCAAGATCGGAAACACCATATATTTT. Translating it yields CASSSSTGLKIGNTIYF.